The rows below give T cell receptor beta chains drawn from one sample of a study of metastatic and nonmetastatic thyroid tumors. TCRdb re-analyzed the PCR reads through MiXCR. The repertoire consists of some 60,000 clones, with 25% to 30% occurring once and the leading ten covering 15% to 20%. The specimen was blood. The receptors here all came from a female donor with papillary thyroid cancer or a benign thyroid nodule (not recorded which). Some clones in this sample may be carry-over from other donors' samples. Each CDR3 is given with its conserved first and last residue. A D gene is named only where the DNA matches it firmly. Clone size is given for some rows only: seen once, a few or many times, or a class if the clone is expanded.

V gene: TRBV20-1; D gene: .; J gene: TRBJ2-6; clone size: many; CDR3 DNA: TGCAGTGCTCCGATCCTGGCTGGGGCCAACGTCCTGACTTTC; CDR3 protein: CSAPILAGANVLTF
V gene: TRBV2; D gene: TRBD1; J gene: TRBJ1-1; clone size: medium-sized; CDR3 DNA: TGTGCCAGCAGTGTCGACAGGGCAAGGGAAGCTTTCTTT; CDR3 protein: CASSVDRAREAFF
V gene: TRBV7-9; D gene: .; J gene: TRBJ2-7; clone size: .; CDR3 DNA: TGTGCCAGCAGCCCGGTCGCCGGGCAGTACTTC; CDR3 protein: CASSPVAGQYF
V gene: TRBV7-6; D gene: .; J gene: TRBJ2-6; clone size: .; CDR3 DNA: TGTGCCAGCAGCCCGAACTCGGACAACTCTGGGGCCAACGTCCTGACTTTC; CDR3 protein: CASSPNSDNSGANVLTF
V gene: TRBV5-6; D gene: TRBD1; J gene: TRBJ1-1; clone size: .; CDR3 DNA: TGTGCCAGCAGCGTAGGGGGCGTGGGCACTGAAGCTTTCTTT; CDR3 protein: CASSVGGVGTEAFF
V gene: TRBV20-1; D gene: TRBD1; J gene: TRBJ2-6; clone size: .; CDR3 DNA: TGCAGTGCTGATGATGGGACAGTCGCTGGGGCCAACGTCCTGACTTTC; CDR3 protein: CSADDGTVAGANVLTF
V gene: TRBV19; D gene: .; J gene: TRBJ1-5; clone size: .; CDR3 DNA: TGTGCCAGTACCTCTAGGGGGGTTCAGCCCCAGCATTTT; CDR3 protein: CASTSRGVQPQHF
V gene: TRBV6-1; D gene: TRBD2; J gene: TRBJ2-5; clone size: .; CDR3 DNA: TGTGCCAGCAGTGATACTAGCGGGGGCCAAGAGACCCAGTACTTC; CDR3 protein: CASSDTSGGQETQYF
V gene: TRBV6-1; D gene: .; J gene: TRBJ2-7; clone size: few; CDR3 DNA: TGTGCCAGCAGGATGGGGCTGGGCAACTACGAGCAGTACTTC; CDR3 protein: CASRMGLGNYEQYF
V gene: TRBV3-1; D gene: .; J gene: TRBJ2-7; clone size: .; CDR3 DNA: TGTGCCAGCAGCCAAGGGCTAGCCGGCGAGCAGTACTTC; CDR3 protein: CASSQGLAGEQYF
V gene: TRBV6-6; D gene: .; J gene: TRBJ2-2; clone size: medium-sized; CDR3 DNA: TGTGCCAGCAGTTACTCGAGCTGGGGCGGGGAGCTGTTTTTT; CDR3 protein: CASSYSSWGGELFF
V gene: TRBV12-3/TRBV12-4; D gene: .; J gene: TRBJ1-2; clone size: few; CDR3 DNA: TGTGCCAGCGGTTACGAGAAGGGCTACACCTTC; CDR3 protein: CASGYEKGYTF
V gene: TRBV7-9; D gene: .; J gene: TRBJ2-3; clone size: once; CDR3 DNA: TGTGCCAGCAGCCCCGGGACGGGGTCGGATACGCAGTATTTT; CDR3 protein: CASSPGTGSDTQYF
V gene: TRBV6-1; D gene: TRBD1; J gene: TRBJ2-7; clone size: few; CDR3 DNA: TGTGCCAGCTGGGAAAGGGGGCGGGTTCACGAGCAGTACTTC; CDR3 protein: CASWERGRVHEQYF
V gene: TRBV2; D gene: .; J gene: TRBJ2-7; clone size: medium-sized; CDR3 DNA: TGTGCCAGCAGTGAAGGGCAGGGCGAAAGCGAGCAGTACTTC; CDR3 protein: CASSEGQGESEQYF
V gene: TRBV5-1; D gene: .; J gene: TRBJ1-5; clone size: .; CDR3 DNA: TGCGCCAGCAGCTTGGAAGGGGCCCAGCCCCAGCATTTT; CDR3 protein: CASSLEGAQPQHF
V gene: TRBV4-1; D gene: .; J gene: TRBJ1-4; clone size: .; CDR3 DNA: TGCGCCAGCAGCCAAGCCTCGACACGGACTAATGAAAAACTGTTTTTT; CDR3 protein: CASSQASTRTNEKLFF
V gene: TRBV5-1; D gene: .; J gene: TRBJ1-2; clone size: .; CDR3 DNA: TGCGCCAGCAGTAGGGACACCCCCGTGGGATTATATGGCTACACCTTC; CDR3 protein: CASSRDTPVGLYGYTF
V gene: TRBV7-9; D gene: TRBD2; J gene: TRBJ2-1; clone size: many; CDR3 DNA: TGTGCCAGCAGCTTAGGTGCGGGAGGGGGGCATGAGCAGTTCTTC; CDR3 protein: CASSLGAGGGHEQFF
V gene: TRBV12-3/TRBV12-4; D gene: .; J gene: TRBJ2-1; clone size: few; CDR3 DNA: TGTGCCAGCAGTTACAGGGGGGGTGAGCAGTTCTTC; CDR3 protein: CASSYRGGEQFF
V gene: TRBV27; D gene: .; J gene: TRBJ2-7; clone size: .; CDR3 DNA: TGTGCCAGGGAGAGCTCCTACGAGCAGTACTTC; CDR3 protein: CARESSYEQYF
V gene: TRBV5-1; D gene: .; J gene: TRBJ1-1; clone size: .; CDR3 DNA: TGCGCCAGCAGCTTAGAAGGGGGTGGGGACACTGAAGCTTTCTTT; CDR3 protein: CASSLEGGGDTEAFF
V gene: TRBV9; D gene: .; J gene: TRBJ2-2; clone size: few; CDR3 DNA: TGTGCCAGCAGCGTAGTAGCGGTGAACACCGGGGAGCTGTTTTTT; CDR3 protein: CASSVVAVNTGELFF
V gene: TRBV3-1; D gene: TRBD2; J gene: TRBJ2-7; clone size: .; CDR3 DNA: TGTGCCAGCAGCGAGGGACTAGCGGGAGGGGACCACGAGCAGTACTTC; CDR3 protein: CASSEGLAGGDHEQYF
V gene: TRBV11-3; D gene: .; J gene: TRBJ2-1; clone size: .; CDR3 DNA: TGTGCCAGCAGCAAAGAGGTACCCCACAATGAGCAGTTCTTC; CDR3 protein: CASSKEVPHNEQFF
V gene: TRBV4-1; D gene: .; J gene: TRBJ2-7; clone size: once; CDR3 DNA: TGCGCCAGCAGCCAAGAGTGGAAGGGCGAGCAGTACTTC; CDR3 protein: CASSQEWKGEQYF